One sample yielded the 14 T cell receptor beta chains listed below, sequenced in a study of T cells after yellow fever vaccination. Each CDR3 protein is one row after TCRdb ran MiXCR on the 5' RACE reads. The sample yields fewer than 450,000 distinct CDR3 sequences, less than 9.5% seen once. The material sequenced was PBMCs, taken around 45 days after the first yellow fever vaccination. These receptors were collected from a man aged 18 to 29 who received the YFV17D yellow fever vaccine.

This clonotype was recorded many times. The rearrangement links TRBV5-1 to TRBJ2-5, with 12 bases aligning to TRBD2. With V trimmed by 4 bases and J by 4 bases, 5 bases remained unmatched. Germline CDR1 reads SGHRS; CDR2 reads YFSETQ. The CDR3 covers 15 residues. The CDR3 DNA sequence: TGCGCCAGCAGCGTGGGGACTAGCGGGTTAGAGACCCAGTACTTC. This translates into CASSVGTSGLETQYF.

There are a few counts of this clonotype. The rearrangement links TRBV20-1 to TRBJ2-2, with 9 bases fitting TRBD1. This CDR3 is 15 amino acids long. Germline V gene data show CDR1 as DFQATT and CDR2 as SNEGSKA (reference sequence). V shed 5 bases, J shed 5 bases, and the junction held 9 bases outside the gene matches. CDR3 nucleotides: TGCAGTGCTCCCCAGGGACAGGGCGCGACCGGGGAGCTGTTTTTT. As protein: CSAPQGQGATGELFF.

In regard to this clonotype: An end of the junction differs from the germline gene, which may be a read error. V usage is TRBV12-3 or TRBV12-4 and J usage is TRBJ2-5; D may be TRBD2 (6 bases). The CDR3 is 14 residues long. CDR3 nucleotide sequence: TGTGCCAGCAGTCTAGCGACAGTATTGGAGACCCAGTACTTC. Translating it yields CASSLATVLETQYF.

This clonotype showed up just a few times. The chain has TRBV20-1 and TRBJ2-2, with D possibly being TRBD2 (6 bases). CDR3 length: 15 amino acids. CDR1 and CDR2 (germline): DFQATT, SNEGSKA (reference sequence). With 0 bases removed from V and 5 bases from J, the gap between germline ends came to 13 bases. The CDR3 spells CSARDLGGGTGELFF. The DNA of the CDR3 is TGCAGTGCTAGAGATTTGGGGGGAGGAACCGGGGAGCTGTTTTTT.

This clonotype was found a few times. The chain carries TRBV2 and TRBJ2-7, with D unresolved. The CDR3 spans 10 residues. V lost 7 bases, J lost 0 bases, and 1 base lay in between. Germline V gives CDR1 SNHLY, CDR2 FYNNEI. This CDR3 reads CASISYEQYV. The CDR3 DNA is TGTGCCAGCATCTCCTACGAGCAGTACGTC.

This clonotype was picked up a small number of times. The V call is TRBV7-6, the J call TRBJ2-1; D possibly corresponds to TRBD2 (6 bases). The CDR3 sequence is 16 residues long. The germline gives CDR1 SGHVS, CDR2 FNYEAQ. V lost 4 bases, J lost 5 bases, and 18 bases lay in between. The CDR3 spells CASSSRFRDSNNEQFF. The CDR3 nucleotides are TGTGCCAGCAGCTCGAGGTTTCGGGACTCAAACAATGAGCAGTTCTTC.

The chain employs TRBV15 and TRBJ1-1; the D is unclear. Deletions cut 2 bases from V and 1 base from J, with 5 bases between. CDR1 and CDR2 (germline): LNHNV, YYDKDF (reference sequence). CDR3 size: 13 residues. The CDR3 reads CATSRPTNTEAFF. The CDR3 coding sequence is TGTGCCACCAGCAGACCAACGAACACTGAAGCTTTCTTT.

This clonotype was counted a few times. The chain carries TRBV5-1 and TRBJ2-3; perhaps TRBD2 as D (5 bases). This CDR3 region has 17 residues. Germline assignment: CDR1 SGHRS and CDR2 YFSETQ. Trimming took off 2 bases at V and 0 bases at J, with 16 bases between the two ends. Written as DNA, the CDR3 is TGCGCCAGCAGCTTTGCAGGCGGAGGAGGTAGCACAGATACGCAGTATTTT. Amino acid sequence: CASSFAGGGGSTDTQYF.

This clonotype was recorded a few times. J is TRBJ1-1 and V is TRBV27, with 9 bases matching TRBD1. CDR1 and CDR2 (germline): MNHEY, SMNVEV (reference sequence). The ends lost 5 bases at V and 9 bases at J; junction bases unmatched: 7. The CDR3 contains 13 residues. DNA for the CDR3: TGTGCCAGCAGTCCTCTACAGGGGGCGAAAGCTTTCTTT. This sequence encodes CASSPLQGAKAFF.

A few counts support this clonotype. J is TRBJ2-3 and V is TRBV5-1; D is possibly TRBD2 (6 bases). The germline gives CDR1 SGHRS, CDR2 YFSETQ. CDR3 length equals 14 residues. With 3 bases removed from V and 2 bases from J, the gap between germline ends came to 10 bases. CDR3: CASSWRDLTDTQYF. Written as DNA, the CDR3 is TGCGCCAGCAGCTGGCGGGACCTCACAGATACGCAGTATTTT.

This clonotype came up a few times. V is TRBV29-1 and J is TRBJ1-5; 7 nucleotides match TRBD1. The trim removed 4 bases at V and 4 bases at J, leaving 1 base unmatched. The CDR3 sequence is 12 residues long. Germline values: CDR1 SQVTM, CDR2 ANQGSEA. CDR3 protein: CSVGQGNQPQHF. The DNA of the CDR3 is TGCAGCGTTGGACAGGGTAATCAGCCCCAGCATTTT.

The CDR3 region has the DNA TGCGCCAGCAGTCAAGGGAGGGACTCCTACGAGCAGTACGTC. This sequence encodes CASSQGRDSYEQYV. V is TRBV23-1 and J is TRBJ2-7; 7 bases match TRBD2. TRBV23-1 carries the ORF label, with uncertain function. There are 14 residues in the CDR3. J gave up 0 bases and V 2 bases, and 1 base lay outside the gene matches.

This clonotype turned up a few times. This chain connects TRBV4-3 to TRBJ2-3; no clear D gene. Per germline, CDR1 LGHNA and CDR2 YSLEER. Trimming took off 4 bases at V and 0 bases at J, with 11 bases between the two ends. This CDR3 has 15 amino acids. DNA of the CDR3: TGCGCCAGCAGCCCCCGACTGGAAAGCACAGATACGCAGTATTTT. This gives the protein CASSPRLESTDTQYF.

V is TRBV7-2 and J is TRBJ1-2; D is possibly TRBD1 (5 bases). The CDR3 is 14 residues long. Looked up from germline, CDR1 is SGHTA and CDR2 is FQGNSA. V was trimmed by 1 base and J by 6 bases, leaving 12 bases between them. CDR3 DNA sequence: TGTGCCAGCAGCTTAGAGGGGCCTTCGGATGGCTACACCTTC. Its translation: CASSLEGPSDGYTF. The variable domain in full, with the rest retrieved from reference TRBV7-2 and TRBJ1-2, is GAGVSQSPSNKVTEKGKDVELRCDPISGHTALYWYRQSLGQGLEFLIYFQGNSAPDKSGLPSDRFSAERTGGSVSTLTIQRTQQEDSAVYLCASSLEGPSDGYTFGSGTRLTVV.